This T cell receptor (beta chain) was observed in a study of metastatic and nonmetastatic thyroid tumors (dated by TCRdb to the early 2020s). Notes on the research overall: For patients with malignant and with benign thyroid disease, the researchers compared repertoires between peripheral blood samples and tumor or nodule tissue samples. Results the study describes overall, beyond this receptor: TCR beta diversity was reported as significantly higher in malignant tumors than in benign nodules, in both blood and tumor samples.

This clone was detected ten times or more. This receptor's antigen is unknown. Within one base of it there is no much larger clone, and no base qualities were kept. V lost 3 bases and J lost 4 bases; the stretch between them is 12 bases long. From the germline V gene (reference sequence), CDR1 is DFQATT and CDR2 is SNEGSKA. There are 13 amino acids in the CDR3, from cysteine to phenylalanine inclusive. CDR3 DNA is the only sequence kept; it has 39 bases, read in frame from the first base. No patient had received any treatment before thyroid surgery. Patient clinical samples collected from about 2012 to 2019 were retrospectively analysed using T-cell receptor beta sequencing. Libraries were built with PCR. The instrument given in TCRdb is Illumina HiSeq 4000. The TCR beta-chain CDR3 region of each patient was profiled by high-throughput sequencing. As for the authors' bioinformatics: Drawing on CDR3 differences between clinicopathological groups, the researchers built a classifier meant to tell apart patients with distant-metastatic papillary thyroid cancer. The Shannon index was used to assess repertoire diversity, and the Morisita-Horn index was used to assess tumor-blood repertoire similarity. Clones were called with MiXCR by TCRdb after fastp trimmed the public reads at Q25, and only in-frame beta chains were retained. TCRdb's processing, not the study's, gives the V and J calls here. The sample table lists about 40,000 clones, 10% to 12% of them with a count of one. The top ten clonotypes cover around 21% of the sample.

The sequenced material came from blood. This sequence uses TRBV20-1 and TRBJ1-1; confidence is insufficient to name the D gene. The sequence derives from a female donor with papillary thyroid cancer or a benign thyroid nodule (not recorded which). Some clones in this sample may be carry-over from other donors' samples. CDR3 sequence: CSASGLFGTEAFF. The nucleotides are TGCAGTGCTAGCGGACTCTTTGGCACTGAAGCTTTCTTT.